This T cell receptor beta chain was sequenced in a study of control samples from healthy donors and cancer patients. Germline assignment: CDR1 SNHLY and CDR2 FYNNEI. V lost 10 bases, J lost 2 bases, and 14 bases lay in between. The CDR3 has 13 residues. Measured with immunoSEQ multiplex PCR; TCRdb has only the in-frame clones, and not every one. The data show 69,000 or so clones, 94% seen once. The rearrangement uses TRBV2 and TRBJ2-5; the D gene is possibly TRBD2 (6 bases). The sequenced sample consisted of blood. The receptor was isolated from a woman in her thirties in good health. This CDR3 reads CATILGRQETQYF. The CDR3 coding sequence is TGTGCCACGATTTTGGGGAGGCAAGAGACCCAGTACTTC.